This T cell receptor beta chain was documented in a study of response to subunit inactivated influenza vaccine. Overall study findings and caveats: Authors suggested each seasonal flu vaccination may recruit only limited numbers of new T cells.

Germline CDR1 and CDR2: LGHNA and YSLEER. This CDR3 is built from 17 residues. The V segment lost 0 bases and the J segment 2 bases; nucleotides outside the gene matches: 5. Each CDR3 protein gets one entry after TCRdb re-called the RT-PCR reads with MiXCR. The table has over 800,000 distinct CDR3 sequences, around 20% seen once. About this clonotype: Its antigen is undetermined.

The sequences come from PBMCs from blood, collected more than 4 days after vaccination. This sequence originates from a man between 50 and 59 years old who received an inactivated influenza vaccine. The V gene is TRBV4-3, the J gene TRBJ2-2; 8 nucleotides align to TRBD2. In nucleotides, the CDR3 is TGCGCCAGCAGCCAAGATTTACTAGCGGATAACACCGGGGAGCTGTTTTTT. Translation gives CASSQDLLADNTGELFF.